Listed here are 9 T cell receptor beta chains from one sample, sequenced in a study of T cells in Graves' hyperthyroidism and ophthalmopathy. TCR beta CDR3 sequences were amplified from RNA transcripts. HTBI primers were employed in a first-round RT-PCR of the TCR CDR3. TCRdb independently ran MiXCR on the multiplex PCR reads; one entry per CDR3 protein. The profile shows more than 500,000 distinct CDR3 sequences, roughly 15% of them singletons. Sequencing was performed on blood. Receptor source: a woman aged 25-40 years with Graves' hyperthyroidism.

This clonotype was seen once. One junction end does not reproduce the germline sequence, and a read error may be involved. This rearrangement joins TRBV5-1 to TRBJ2-5; D not certain. The CDR3 is made up of 13 amino acids. CDR1 is SGHRS and CDR2 is YFSETQ in the germline V gene. The DNA for the CDR3 is TGCGCCGGCAGCTTGGACCTCCAAGAGACCCAGTACTTC. Residues: CAGSLDLQETQYF.

This clonotype was recorded many times. The V gene is TRBV6-2 or TRBV6-3, the J gene TRBJ2-6; D may be TRBD2 (5 bases). The CDR3 sequence is 15 residues long. Trimming stripped 4 bases from V and 4 bases from J, with 11 bases between. Germline V gene lookup returns CDR1 MNHEY and CDR2 SVGEGT. The CDR3 spells CASSLEDSGANVLTF. The CDR3, as DNA: TGTGCCAGCAGTTTGGAGGACTCCGGGGCCAACGTCCTGACTTTC.

This clonotype was detected ten times or more. The chain couples TRBV10-3 to TRBJ2-3; 9 bases match TRBD2. Losses at the gene ends were 5 bases for V and 5 bases for J; bases not matched to a gene: 5. This CDR3 is 14 amino acids long. Germline V gene sequence: CDR1 ENHRY, CDR2 SYGVKD. The CDR3 reads CAISRREGGDTQYF. As DNA, the CDR3 is TGTGCCATCAGTAGGCGGGAGGGCGGAGATACGCAGTATTTT.

This chain links TRBV4-1 with TRBJ2-7; weak D call: TRBD2 (6 bases). Per the germline V gene, CDR1 is MGHRA and CDR2 is YSYEKL. V lost 0 bases, J lost 2 bases, and 17 bases lay in between. The length of the CDR3 is 17 residues. CDR3 protein: CASSQDAGLDGAYEQYF. As DNA, the CDR3 is TGCGCCAGCAGCCAAGATGCGGGGTTGGACGGAGCCTACGAGCAGTACTTC.

This chain joins TRBV14 and TRBJ1-2; D uncertain. This CDR3 is built from 17 residues. The V gene lost 0 bases and the J gene lost 3 bases, with 17 bases spanning the gap. In germline, CDR1 is SGHDN, CDR2 FVKESK. The CDR3 spells CASSQDILARGYYGYTF. CDR3 DNA sequence: TGTGCCAGCAGCCAAGATATATTGGCGAGAGGGTACTATGGCTACACCTTC.

Ten or more counts support this clonotype. This chain connects TRBV7-8 to TRBJ2-5, with TRBD2 identical over 12 bases. V shed 1 base, J shed 5 bases, and the junction held 5 bases outside the gene matches. Germline CDR1 is SGHVS and CDR2 is FQNEAQ. The CDR3 extends over 16 amino acids. Here the CDR3 reads CASSLVATSGSETQYF. The CDR3 DNA reads TGTGCCAGCAGCTTAGTGGCGACTAGCGGGAGCGAGACCCAGTACTTC.

V usage is TRBV14 and J usage is TRBJ2-1, with D tentatively TRBD2 (6 bases). V lost 3 bases, J lost 11 bases, and 14 bases lay in between. Germline-derived CDR1 and CDR2 are SGHDN and FVKESK. The CDR3 spans 13 residues. CDR3 region: CASSHLVREKQFF. CDR3 DNA: TGTGCCAGCAGCCATCTAGTGCGGGAAAAGCAGTTCTTC.

The CDR3 nucleotides read TGTGCCAGCAGCCAAGGGGCCTATAGCAATCAGCCCCAGCATTTT. It translates to CASSQGAYSNQPQHF. J is TRBJ1-5 and V is TRBV7-2, with D possibly matching TRBD1 (5 bases). Trimming cost V 5 bases and J 0 bases, with 11 bases left between them. The CDR3 has 15 amino acids. Germline lookup yields CDR1 SGHTA and CDR2 FQGNSA. The full variable domain, in which reference TRBV7-2 and TRBJ1-5 provide the parts outside the CDR3, is GAGVSQSPSNKVTEKGKDVELRCDPISGHTALYWYRQSLGQGLEFLIYFQGNSAPDKSGLPSDRFSAERTGGSVSTLTIQRTQQEDSAVYLCASSQGAYSNQPQHFGDGTRLSIL.

In this sample, this clonotype turned up many times. V is TRBV2 and J is TRBJ2-7, with D perhaps matching TRBD2 (5 bases). This CDR3 contains 11 residues. Trimming stripped 8 bases from V and 5 bases from J, with 10 bases between. Germline CDR1 reads SNHLY; CDR2 reads FYNNEI. DNA for the CDR3: TGTGCCAGCGCACTAGTCGACGAGCAGTACTTC. Its translation: CASALVDEQYF.